What follows are 15 T cell receptor beta chains derived from one specimen sequenced in a study of CD8 T cells in ankylosing spondylitis. No cognate antigen is known for these TCRs. TCRdb reanalysed the 5' RACE reads using MiXCR and keeps one entry per CDR3 protein. The sample includes about 540,000 distinct CDR3 sequences, 9.5% to 15% seen only once; the top ten take over 6.5%. Findings of the study overall: There was a TCR beta motif, made of several highly homologous variants, that appeared characteristic of ankylosing spondylitis blood.

Sequenced sample: blood, either unsorted or a sorted T cell fraction (not recorded which). The receptors here all came from a male donor with ankylosing spondylitis.

There are a few counts of this clonotype. V usage is TRBV20-1 and J usage is TRBJ1-2; weak D call: TRBD1 (5 bases). CDR1 and CDR2 from the germline V gene are DFQATT and SNEGSKA (reference sequence). V gave up 0 bases and J gave up 4 bases, with 18 bases separating them. The CDR3 spans 16 residues. The CDR3 DNA reads TGCAGTGCTAGAGATGGGGGGTTTTCCGGGGGCTATGGCTACACCTTC. Translated, it gives CSARDGGFSGGYGYTF.

The chain carries TRBV20-1 and TRBJ1-4; D gene ambiguous. V lost 3 bases to trimming and J lost 4 bases, with 21 bases between them. The CDR3 covers 17 residues. The germline CDR1 and CDR2 sequences are DFQATT and SNEGSKA (reference sequence). CDR3: CSARGKMGWILNEKLFF. CDR3 nucleotide sequence: TGCAGTGCTAGGGGGAAAATGGGGTGGATCCTTAATGAAAAACTGTTTTTT.

The genes are TRBV4-2 and TRBJ1-5, with D possibly matching TRBD1 (6 bases). Germline CDR1 LGHNA, CDR2 YNFKEQ. V gave up 0 bases and J gave up 0 bases, with 6 bases separating them. The CDR3 is 15 residues long. The CDR3 DNA reads as TGTGCCAGCAGCCAAGAGGGGGCTAGCAATCAGCCCCAGCATTTT. Protein sequence: CASSQEGASNQPQHF.

V and J are TRBV7-6 and TRBJ2-3; D is ambiguous. V was pared by 2 bases and J by 5 bases, with 14 bases between. CDR1 and CDR2 from the germline V gene are SGHVS and FNYEAQ. The CDR3 covers 15 residues. The CDR3 coding sequence is TGTGCCAGCAGCTTAACCTCCCCTCCAGGAGATACGCAGTATTTT. Translating it yields CASSLTSPPGDTQYF. Drawing the rest from reference TRBV7-6 and TRBJ2-3, the complete variable domain is GAGVSQSPRYKVTKRGQDVALRCDPISGHVSLYWYRQALGQGPEFLTYFNYEAQQDKSGLPNDRFSAERPEGSISTLTIQRTEQRDSAMYRCASSLTSPPGDTQYFGPGTRLTVL.

This sequence joins TRBV6-6 and TRBJ2-1, with 13 bases aligning to TRBD2. CDR3 length: 13 amino acids. Trimming cost V 7 bases and J 14 bases; bases outside gene matches: 8. Germline values: CDR1 MNHNY, CDR2 SVGAGI (reference sequence). The CDR3 sequence: CASTTGLAGYEFF. In nucleotides, the CDR3 is TGTGCCAGCACCACGGGACTAGCGGGATATGAGTTCTTC.

The V call is TRBV9, the J call TRBJ1-2; D is perhaps TRBD1 (5 bases). Trimming stripped 3 bases from V and 7 bases from J, with 19 bases between. CDR3 length equals 15 residues. Looked up from germline, CDR1 is SGDLS and CDR2 is YYNGEE. In nucleotides, the CDR3 is TGTGCCAGCAGCGAGAGTGGACGAGGGGTCGGTGGCTACACCTTC. Encoded protein: CASSESGRGVGGYTF.

This clonotype has a handful of counts. This chain connects TRBV29-1 to TRBJ1-4; the D gene is possibly TRBD1 (6 bases). Germline assignment: CDR1 SQVTM and CDR2 ANQGSEA. This CDR3 contains 12 residues. Trimming took off 5 bases at V and 8 bases at J, with 12 bases between the two ends. CDR3 residues: CSVSTGREKLFF. For the CDR3, the DNA is TGCAGCGTTTCAACAGGGAGGGAAAAACTGTTTTTT.

This clonotype was seen a handful of times. V gene TRBV18 combines with J gene TRBJ2-1, with 11 bases matching TRBD2. This CDR3 region has 17 residues. Germline CDR1 is KGHSH and CDR2 is LQKENI. V dropped 4 bases and J dropped 2; count of bases not matched to a gene: 7. The CDR3 sequence: CASSLQGLAATYNEQFF. The CDR3 nucleotides read TGTGCCAGCTCACTTCAGGGACTAGCGGCTACCTACAATGAGCAGTTCTTC.

Ten or more counts support this clonotype. Here the CDR3 reads CASSFSDVTQYF. CDR3 nucleotide sequence: TGCGCCAGCAGCTTCTCAGACGTTACGCAGTATTTT. This rearrangement joins TRBV5-1 to TRBJ2-3, with unresolved D. Deletions cut 2 bases from V and 8 bases from J, with 9 bases between. Germline V gives CDR1 SGHRS, CDR2 YFSETQ. The length of the CDR3 is 12 residues.

The chain combines TRBV25-1 with TRBJ2-4; D assignment may be TRBD1 or TRBD2 (5 bases each). V was clipped by 2 bases and J by 4 bases, with 18 bases between them. The CDR3 runs 17 residues. Germline V gene data show CDR1 as MGHDK and CDR2 as SYGVNS. DNA of the CDR3: TGTGCCAGCAGTGAAGGGGGTGGGCGGGCAGTGAAAAACATTCAGTACTTC. Its translation is CASSEGGGRAVKNIQYF.

This chain links TRBV7-9 with TRBJ2-1; 7 nucleotides line up with TRBD1. Germline V gene sequence: CDR1 SEHNR, CDR2 FQNEAQ (reference sequence). With 5 bases clipped from V and 9 bases from J, the junction kept 10 bases outside the gene matches. The CDR3 extends over 14 amino acids. The CDR3 reads CASSPGQAAGEQFF. In DNA, the CDR3 is TGTGCCAGCAGCCCCGGACAGGCGGCCGGTGAGCAGTTCTTC.

The chain has TRBV27 and TRBJ1-6; D unclear. This CDR3 is 13 amino acids long. Trimming pared 3 bases from V and 10 bases from J, leaving 10 bases between. Germline loops: CDR1 MNHEY, CDR2 SMNVEV (reference sequence). This CDR3 is CASSFPSPSPLHF. In DNA form, the CDR3 reads TGTGCCAGCAGTTTTCCGTCACCCTCACCCCTCCACTTT.

The chain links TRBV25-1 to TRBJ2-3; D ambiguous. Trimming left V 7 bases short and J 5 bases short, with 7 bases between. Germline V gene data show CDR1 as MGHDK and CDR2 as SYGVNS. The CDR3 has 11 amino acids. CDR3 DNA sequence: TGTGCCAGCATATCCGTAGATACGCAGTATTTT. This encodes CASISVDTQYF.

This rearrangement joins TRBV27 to TRBJ1-1; 7 bases fit TRBD1. V shed 4 bases, J shed 6 bases, and the junction held 11 bases outside the gene matches. Germline assignment: CDR1 MNHEY and CDR2 SMNVEV (reference sequence). The CDR3 spans 15 residues. CDR3 bases: TGTGCCAGCAGTTCCCAGACAGGGTTTGGAGCTGAAGCTTTCTTT. Translating it yields CASSSQTGFGAEAFF.

The chain uses TRBV15 and TRBJ2-2, with D perhaps matching TRBD1 or TRBD2 (5 bases each). With 2 bases removed from V and 4 bases from J, the gap between germline ends came to 14 bases. In germline, CDR1 is LNHNV, CDR2 YYDKDF (reference sequence). The CDR3 covers 16 residues. In nucleotides, the CDR3 is TGTGCCACCAGCAGACACTACCCGGGGCGCACCGGGGAGCTGTTTTTT. This gives the protein CATSRHYPGRTGELFF. The full variable domain, in which reference TRBV15 and TRBJ2-2 provide the parts outside the CDR3, is DAMVIQNPRYQVTQFGKPVTLSCSQTLNHNVMYWYQQKSSQAPKLLFHYYDKDFNNEADTPDNFQSRRPNTSFCFLDIRSPGLGDTAMYLCATSRHYPGRTGELFFGEGSRLTVL.